Given below is one T cell receptor (beta chain) in context. Its specificity is unknown. Each cDNA held unique molecular identifiers, and template switching gave it a universal primer site. TCRdb used MiXCR to reprocess the 5' RACE reads, holding one entry per CDR3 protein. The data show about 280,000 distinct CDR3 sequences, approximately 8.5% seen once. The CDR3 has 18 amino acids. The germline V gene has CDR1 SGHKS and CDR2 YYEKEE (reference sequence). The V gene lost 5 bases and the J gene lost 0 bases, with 24 bases spanning the gap. The data derive from a study of identical twins. Findings and limits, study-wide: Beta out-of-frame twin sharing showed a weaker excess. Models predicted less out-of-frame TCR alpha sharing in monozygotic twins than was found.

The sample was also linked to a second study, of yellow fever vaccine responses in identical twins.

The sequence was collected from a woman aged 18 to 35 in good health. The J gene is TRBJ2-7, the V gene TRBV5-5, with no clear D. The sample comprised memory (CD45RO+) T cells sorted from blood. The chain's CDR3 is CASSFGRVNKGHSYEQYF. The CDR3 DNA follows: TGTGCCAGCAGTTTCGGTAGGGTTAATAAGGGCCACTCCTACGAGCAGTACTTC.